These T cell receptor beta chains were read from a single sample in a study of identical twins. TCRdb re-analysed the 5' RACE reads in MiXCR, keeping a single row per CDR3 protein. The table has some 600,000 distinct CDR3 sequences, just over 7% seen once. The same data also contributed to another study, on yellow fever vaccine responses in identical twins.

Sequenced material: PBMCs. The receptors stem from a woman between 18 and 29 years old in good health. CDR3s include the opening cysteine and the closing phenylalanine or tryptophan. D genes are given only for firm matches. Clone size is stated in some rows and not others, as once, few, many or a class when expanded.

clone size: -; D gene: -; V gene: TRBV20-1; J gene: TRBJ2-1; CDR3 protein: CSARDGRNEQFF; CDR3 DNA: TGCAGTGCTAGGGACGGGCGGAATGAGCAGTTCTTC
clone size: few; D gene: TRBD1; V gene: TRBV28; J gene: TRBJ2-5; CDR3 protein: CASNTRGLGETQYF; CDR3 DNA: TGTGCCAGCAACACAAGGGGGCTCGGAGAGACCCAGTACTTC
clone size: many; D gene: TRBD1; V gene: TRBV5-1; J gene: TRBJ2-1; CDR3 protein: CASRGDSKKNEQFF; CDR3 DNA: TGCGCCAGCAGGGGGGACAGCAAAAAAAATGAGCAGTTCTTC
clone size: few; D gene: TRBD1; V gene: TRBV7-2; J gene: TRBJ2-7; CDR3 protein: CASRRRQGQNYEQYF; CDR3 DNA: TGTGCCAGCAGGCGACGACAGGGGCAGAACTACGAGCAGTACTTC
clone size: -; D gene: TRBD2; V gene: TRBV2; J gene: TRBJ2-1; CDR3 protein: CASSEAQFRWLAGVNEQFF; CDR3 DNA: TGTGCCAGCAGTGAAGCGCAGTTTAGGTGGCTAGCGGGAGTGAATGAGCAGTTCTTC
clone size: -; D gene: -; V gene: TRBV29-1; J gene: TRBJ2-5; CDR3 protein: CSGYSGEETQYF; CDR3 DNA: TGCAGCGGCTACAGTGGTGAGGAGACCCAGTACTTC
clone size: -; D gene: TRBD1; V gene: TRBV7-9; J gene: TRBJ1-2; CDR3 protein: CASSWDSQYGYTF; CDR3 DNA: TGTGCCAGCAGTTGGGACAGCCAATATGGCTACACCTTC
clone size: -; D gene: TRBD1; V gene: TRBV7-9; J gene: TRBJ2-1; CDR3 protein: CASSPRDRGQVEQFF; CDR3 DNA: TGTGCCAGCAGCCCTCGGGACAGGGGGCAGGTTGAGCAGTTCTTC
clone size: few; D gene: -; V gene: TRBV6-1; J gene: TRBJ1-5; CDR3 protein: CASSPDIHSNQPQHF; CDR3 DNA: TGTGCCAGCAGCCCGGACATCCATAGCAATCAGCCCCAGCATTTT
clone size: few; D gene: TRBD1; V gene: TRBV7-9; J gene: TRBJ1-1; CDR3 protein: CASSGRDSENTEAFF; CDR3 DNA: TGTGCCAGCAGCGGCCGGGACAGTGAGAACACTGAAGCTTTCTTT
clone size: -; D gene: -; V gene: TRBV12-3/TRBV12-4; J gene: TRBJ1-1; CDR3 protein: CASTRGHEAFF; CDR3 DNA: TGTGCCAGCACCCGGGGTCATGAAGCTTTCTTT
clone size: -; D gene: -; V gene: TRBV12-3/TRBV12-4; J gene: TRBJ2-5; CDR3 protein: CASSPPSGGLGETQYF; CDR3 DNA: TGTGCCAGCAGTCCGCCGTCAGGCGGGTTGGGTGAGACCCAGTACTTC
clone size: once; D gene: TRBD2; V gene: TRBV12-3/TRBV12-4; J gene: TRBJ2-5; CDR3 protein: CASSPTSGRPAETQYF; CDR3 DNA: TGTGCCAGCAGTCCTACTAGCGGGCGCCCCGCAGAGACCCAGTACTTC
clone size: many; D gene: -; V gene: TRBV4-2; J gene: TRBJ2-2; CDR3 protein: CASSQDLGSITGELFF; CDR3 DNA: TGTGCCAGCAGCCAAGATTTGGGTTCGATCACCGGGGAGCTGTTTTTT
clone size: -; D gene: -; V gene: TRBV7-9; J gene: TRBJ2-2; CDR3 protein: CASSFRSTGSGELFF; CDR3 DNA: TGTGCCAGCAGCTTTAGATCGACAGGCTCCGGGGAGCTGTTTTTT
clone size: few; D gene: -; V gene: TRBV28; J gene: TRBJ2-3; CDR3 protein: CASRVGTRTSTDTQYF; CDR3 DNA: TGTGCCAGCAGAGTGGGGACCAGGACTTCGACGGATACGCAGTATTTT
clone size: many; D gene: -; V gene: TRBV20-1; J gene: TRBJ2-1; CDR3 protein: CSAHDFNEQFF; CDR3 DNA: TGCAGTGCCCACGACTTCAATGAGCAGTTCTTC
clone size: few; D gene: TRBD2; V gene: TRBV7-8; J gene: TRBJ2-1; CDR3 protein: CASSLPRTSGPSSSYNEQFF; CDR3 DNA: TGTGCCAGCAGCTTACCCCGGACTAGCGGACCTTCCTCCTCCTACAATGAGCAGTTCTTC
clone size: many; D gene: -; V gene: TRBV12-3/TRBV12-4; J gene: TRBJ2-5; CDR3 protein: CASSPFGSREETQYF; CDR3 DNA: TGTGCCAGCAGTCCTTTTGGGTCCAGGGAAGAGACCCAGTACTTC
clone size: few; D gene: -; V gene: TRBV14; J gene: TRBJ1-6; CDR3 protein: CASSQGSGRKPYNSPLHF; CDR3 DNA: TGTGCCAGCAGCCAAGGTTCGGGCAGGAAGCCCTATAATTCACCCCTCCACTTT
clone size: many; D gene: TRBD2; V gene: TRBV7-9; J gene: TRBJ2-1; CDR3 protein: CASSATSGRSYNEQFF; CDR3 DNA: TGTGCCAGCAGCGCGACTAGCGGGAGATCTTACAATGAGCAGTTCTTC
clone size: -; D gene: TRBD1; V gene: TRBV2; J gene: TRBJ1-6; CDR3 protein: CASVQGVNNSPLHF; CDR3 DNA: TGTGCCAGCGTTCAGGGGGTCAATAATTCACCCCTCCACTTT
clone size: -; D gene: TRBD2; V gene: TRBV14; J gene: TRBJ2-2; CDR3 protein: CASSQVPGGRASGELFF; CDR3 DNA: TGTGCCAGCAGCCAAGTTCCTGGCGGGAGGGCATCCGGGGAGCTGTTTTTT
clone size: few; D gene: -; V gene: TRBV20-1; J gene: TRBJ2-1; CDR3 protein: CSASRLERTDSYNEQFF; CDR3 DNA: TGCAGTGCTAGTCGTCTTGAAAGGACAGACTCCTACAATGAGCAGTTCTTC
clone size: many; D gene: TRBD2; V gene: TRBV10-3; J gene: TRBJ2-3; CDR3 protein: CAISYIAGGPKDTQYF; CDR3 DNA: TGTGCCATCAGTTACATAGCGGGGGGGCCGAAAGATACGCAGTATTTT
clone size: many; D gene: -; V gene: TRBV20-1; J gene: TRBJ2-3; CDR3 protein: CSAREGGGSTQYF; CDR3 DNA: TGCAGTGCTAGAGAGGGGGGAGGCAGTACGCAGTATTTT
clone size: few; D gene: TRBD1; V gene: TRBV29-1; J gene: TRBJ2-2; CDR3 protein: CSVEVGTVGELFF; CDR3 DNA: TGCAGCGTTGAAGTGGGGACAGTCGGGGAGCTGTTTTTT
clone size: few; D gene: -; V gene: TRBV10-3; J gene: TRBJ2-7; CDR3 protein: CAISESAKPYEQYF; CDR3 DNA: TGTGCCATCAGTGAGTCTGCCAAACCCTACGAGCAGTACTTC
clone size: -; D gene: -; V gene: TRBV7-9; J gene: TRBJ2-6; CDR3 protein: CASSIGEHSGANVLTF; CDR3 DNA: TGTGCCAGCAGCATAGGCGAGCATTCTGGGGCCAACGTCCTGACTTTC
clone size: many; D gene: -; V gene: TRBV5-1; J gene: TRBJ2-3; CDR3 protein: CASSLGTKADTQYF; CDR3 DNA: TGCGCCAGCAGCTTGGGAACGAAGGCAGATACGCAGTATTTT
clone size: many; D gene: TRBD1; V gene: TRBV12-3/TRBV12-4; J gene: TRBJ1-2; CDR3 protein: CASSRDRVRGGYTF; CDR3 DNA: TGTGCCAGCAGCCGCGACAGGGTCCGGGGGGGCTACACCTTC
clone size: -; D gene: TRBD2; V gene: TRBV18; J gene: TRBJ2-5; CDR3 protein: CASSSLPRLAGERGETQYF; CDR3 DNA: TGTGCCAGCTCATCCTTACCGAGACTAGCGGGAGAGAGAGGAGAGACCCAGTACTTC
clone size: few; D gene: TRBD2; V gene: TRBV5-5; J gene: TRBJ2-2; CDR3 protein: CASSLASGRTFPGELFF; CDR3 DNA: TGTGCCAGCAGCTTAGCTAGCGGGAGAACTTTTCCCGGGGAGCTGTTTTTT
clone size: many; D gene: -; V gene: TRBV25-1; J gene: TRBJ2-1; CDR3 protein: CASSEYPGGGASYNEQFF; CDR3 DNA: TGTGCCAGCAGTGAATACCCCGGGGGCGGAGCTTCATACAATGAGCAGTTCTTC
clone size: many; D gene: TRBD2; V gene: TRBV5-1; J gene: TRBJ2-1; CDR3 protein: CASSLLAGKLGNNEQFF; CDR3 DNA: TGCGCCAGCAGCTTACTAGCGGGAAAGTTGGGGAACAATGAGCAGTTCTTC
clone size: many; D gene: TRBD2; V gene: TRBV9; J gene: TRBJ2-7; CDR3 protein: CASSAHGTSGNYEQYF; CDR3 DNA: TGTGCCAGCAGCGCCCACGGGACTAGCGGAAACTACGAGCAGTACTTC
clone size: many; D gene: TRBD2; V gene: TRBV7-8; J gene: TRBJ2-7; CDR3 protein: CASSLSGGVLYEQYF; CDR3 DNA: TGTGCCAGCAGCTTATCCGGGGGGGTCCTCTACGAGCAGTACTTC
clone size: few; D gene: -; V gene: TRBV20-1; J gene: TRBJ1-5; CDR3 protein: CSAVGSYLQPQHF; CDR3 DNA: TGCAGTGCCGTGGGAAGCTACCTTCAGCCCCAGCATTTT
clone size: -; D gene: TRBD2; V gene: TRBV6-4; J gene: TRBJ2-1; CDR3 protein: CGSSGASGGANEQFF; CDR3 DNA: TGTGGCAGCAGTGGAGCTAGCGGGGGGGCGAATGAGCAGTTCTTC
clone size: few; D gene: TRBD2; V gene: TRBV20-1; J gene: TRBJ2-7; CDR3 protein: CSAHQLAGDHEQYF; CDR3 DNA: TGCAGTGCGCACCAACTAGCGGGAGACCACGAGCAGTACTTC
clone size: -; D gene: TRBD2; V gene: TRBV4-1; J gene: TRBJ2-5; CDR3 protein: CASSQESVGLAETQYF; CDR3 DNA: TGCGCCAGCAGCCAAGAATCGGTAGGACTAGCGGAGACCCAGTACTTC
clone size: few; D gene: TRBD2; V gene: TRBV7-9; J gene: TRBJ2-1; CDR3 protein: CASSLGLGTTNNEQFF; CDR3 DNA: TGTGCCAGCAGCTTAGGGCTGGGGACTACCAACAATGAGCAGTTCTTC
clone size: many; D gene: TRBD1; V gene: TRBV24-1; J gene: TRBJ2-3; CDR3 protein: CATSDPDRATDTQYF; CDR3 DNA: TGTGCCACCAGTGATCCCGACAGGGCGACAGATACGCAGTATTTT